These T cell receptor beta chains were read from a single sample in a study of blood T cells in healthy people across ages. TCRdb re-called the 5' RACE reads through MiXCR, storing one row per CDR3 protein. Of over 950,000 distinct CDR3 sequences listed, more than 30% are singletons. Sequencing was carried out using blood. Receptors were obtained from a man aged 18 to 30 in good health. Each CDR3 is given with its conserved first and last residue. The D gene is left open where the match is weak. Clone size is shown for a subset of rows, as once, few, many or a class of expanded clone.

- TRBJ2-2 - TRBV9 CASSVEAVPGELFF TGTGCCAGCAGCGTAGAGGCGGTGCCCGGGGAGCTGTTTTTT
- TRBJ1-2 TRBD1 TRBV7-2 CASSLIGTGFLAYTF TGTGCCAGCAGCTTAATAGGGACAGGTTTTTTAGCCTACACCTTC
few TRBJ2-4 - TRBV18 CASSPLSGNKNIQYF TGTGCCAGCTCACCTCTTTCGGGTAACAAAAACATTCAGTACTTC
- TRBJ2-2 - TRBV7-2 CASSPHNPGNTGELFF TGTGCCAGCAGCCCTCATAACCCCGGGAACACCGGGGAGCTGTTTTTT
few TRBJ2-1 - TRBV5-1 CASSADKPPPFF TGCGCCAGCAGCGCGGACAAGCCCCCCCCGTTCTTC
few TRBJ2-3 TRBD1 TRBV20-1 CSARATGRGTDTQYF TGCAGTGCTAGAGCGACAGGGCGGGGCACAGATACGCAGTATTTT
- TRBJ2-1 TRBD1 TRBV29-1 CSVFVQGGSYNEQFF TGCAGCGTATTCGTACAGGGGGGCTCCTACAATGAGCAGTTCTTC
few TRBJ2-1 TRBD2 TRBV20-1 CSAKRLAGELNEQFF TGCAGTGCTAAGAGACTAGCGGGGGAGCTTAATGAGCAGTTCTTC
many TRBJ1-2 - TRBV9 CASSLGTLPNYGYTF TGTGCCAGCAGCCTCGGGACACTTCCTAACTATGGCTACACCTTC
- TRBJ2-4 TRBD2 TRBV20-1 CSAREPTSGENIQYF TGCAGTGCTAGAGAGCCCACTAGCGGGGAAAACATTCAGTACTTC
- TRBJ2-3 - TRBV28 CASSLSGRPSTDTQYF TGTGCCAGCAGTTTATCGGGGCGACCTAGCACAGATACGCAGTATTTT